This paragraph covers one T cell receptor (beta chain) sequence. It has no known antigen specificity. It has no much larger one-base neighbor in the sample; base qualities were not kept. The data originate from a study of blood T cells in healthy people across ages (dated by TCRdb to between 2015 and 2017). Regarding the complete study: In model experiments, template switching captured about one uniquely barcoded TCR beta cDNA molecule for every two T cells. To track age-related changes in TCR beta repertoire diversity, the study relied on deep sequencing normalized with unique cDNA molecular identifiers. Four age groups were formed from the donors: young (average 16 years), middle-aged (around 40), aged (more than 55) and long-lived (about 80). To avoid experimental bias, donors of different ages were distributed randomly across sequencing lanes. Using the same blood draw, the study looked at two additional independent replicas of 1 million unique cDNA reads for two donors, one aged 18 to 29 and the other aged 80 or older.

The library was prepared using 5' RACE. For sequencing, an Illumina HiSeq 2500 was employed. A second roughly 6 to 12 cycle PCR used a sample-barcoded 5' primer and a J-beta primer mix. Each TCR beta cDNA molecule received a unique molecular identifier from a template-switch 5' adaptor carrying 12 random nucleotides. At least 2.5 million CDR3-containing paired-end reads were obtained from each sample. All of the RNA was converted into first-strand cDNA using the Mint cDNA synthesis kit, with a TRBC-specific oligonucleotide serving as the primer. Following uracil-DNA glycosylase treatment, all cDNA underwent a first 18-cycle PCR with the universal primers M1SS and BC2_uni_R. As for the authors' bioinformatics: For normalization, 1 million high-quality reads, each with a distinct molecular identifier, were randomly selected from each sample. Reads sharing molecular identifiers were discarded rather than binned into consensus sequences. CDR3 identification, clonotype clustering and error correction used MiTCR with a Q25 quality threshold and the strictest error-elimination algorithm. A nonparametric unseen species model using Euler transformation provided a lower-bound estimate of total TCR beta diversity. Using fastp at Q25 and MiXCR, TCRdb reprocessed the public reads and kept productive beta chains. Each entry merges the rows of one CDR3 protein and shows their most common DNA and genes. The V and J calls reflect TCRdb's pipeline rather than the authors' work. The sample contains about 290,000 distinct CDR3 sequences, around 29% of them found a single time. Around 29% of the sample is taken by the ten largest.

Trimming costs V 4 bases and J 3 bases, and their ends lie 22 bases apart. From the cysteine through the phenylalanine, the CDR3 covers 17 amino acids. Only CDR3 DNA is held: 51 bases, read in frame from base 1. In the germline V gene, CDR1 corresponds to MGHDK and CDR2 to SYGVNS. Donors were about 36 systemically healthy Caucasian individuals from Russia aged roughly 6 to 90 years. Approximately 9.3 milliliters of peripheral blood were drawn from each donor into EDTA-treated Vacutainer tubes. Ficoll-Paque density-gradient centrifugation was used to isolate PBMCs, with at least 7 million obtained per sample. Trizol reagent was used to extract total RNA from PBMCs, with at least 6 micrograms per sample. For every donor, an aliquot of PBMCs went through flow cytometry to measure the percentages of naive CD45RAhigh/CD27high T cells. The full study reports these points: Estimates of total diversity based on one million sequenced T cells were considered lower bounds and underestimates. Compared with the aged group, the long-lived group had more naive CD4+ T cells, fewer expanded clones and increased TCR diversity, suggesting age selection. The percentage of naive T cells measured by flow cytometry correlated strongly with observed TCR beta diversity. Conclusive comparison of naive and antigen-experienced compartments was prevented by the profiling of bulk unsorted PBMCs. Because the CMV infection status of the donors was unknown, age-related changes in expanded clonotypes may potentially have been confounded. As age increased, observed TCR beta diversity per million T cells dropped in a roughly linear way, and a significant reduction was already evident by age about 40.

This sequence uses TRBV25-1 and TRBJ2-7; matching of 5 bases hints at TRBD1 as the D gene. The sample was blood. This receptor was obtained from a woman aged 70-85 years in good health. The CDR3 loop reads CASSGLVRGQAYYEQYF. The DNA sequence is as follows: TGTGCCAGCAGTGGGCTAGTAAGGGGTCAAGCGTACTACGAGCAGTACTTC.